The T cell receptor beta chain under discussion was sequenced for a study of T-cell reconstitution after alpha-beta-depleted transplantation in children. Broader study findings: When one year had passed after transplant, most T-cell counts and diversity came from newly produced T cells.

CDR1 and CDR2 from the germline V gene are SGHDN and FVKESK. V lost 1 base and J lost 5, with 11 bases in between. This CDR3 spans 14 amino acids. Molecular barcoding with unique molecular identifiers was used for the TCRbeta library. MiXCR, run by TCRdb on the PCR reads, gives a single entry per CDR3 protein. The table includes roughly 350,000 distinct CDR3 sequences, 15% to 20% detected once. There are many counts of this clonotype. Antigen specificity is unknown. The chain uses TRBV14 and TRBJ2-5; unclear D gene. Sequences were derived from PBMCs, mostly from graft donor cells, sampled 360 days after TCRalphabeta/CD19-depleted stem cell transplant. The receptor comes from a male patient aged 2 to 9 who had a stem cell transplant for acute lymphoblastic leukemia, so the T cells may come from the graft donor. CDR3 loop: CASSQVGSYETQYF. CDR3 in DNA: TGTGCCAGCAGCCAAGTGGGGTCGTATGAGACCCAGTACTTC.